This is a list of T cell receptor beta chains from one sample in a study of response to subunit inactivated influenza vaccine. From the RT-PCR reads, TCRdb called clonotypes with MiXCR, one entry per CDR3 protein. The table records hundreds of thousands of distinct CDR3 sequences, 16% of them present only once. Sequenced here: CD4+ T cells sorted from PBMCs, sampled around 25 months after vaccination. The source of these receptors is a man aged 50-75 years who received an inactivated influenza vaccine. The CDR3 runs from the conserved cysteine through the conserved F or W. A D gene is named only where the DNA matches it firmly. Clone size is shown for a subset of rows, as once, few, many or a class of expanded clone.

clone_size: .; v_call: TRBV18; d_call: .; j_call: TRBJ1-1; cdr3_aa: CASSPQTYTEAFF; cdr3_nt: TGTGCCAGCTCACCTCAGACCTACACTGAAGCTTTCTTT
clone_size: .; v_call: TRBV7-2; d_call: .; j_call: TRBJ2-2; cdr3_aa: CASRTGAGSNTGELFF; cdr3_nt: TGTGCCAGCAGGACTGGAGCAGGATCTAACACCGGGGAGCTGTTTTTT
clone_size: few; v_call: TRBV12-3/TRBV12-4; d_call: .; j_call: TRBJ2-2; cdr3_aa: CASSFGELAGELFF; cdr3_nt: TGTGCCAGCAGTTTTGGGGAGTTGGCCGGGGAGCTGTTTTTT
clone_size: few; v_call: TRBV20-1; d_call: .; j_call: TRBJ2-7; cdr3_aa: CSARELADLIYEQYF; cdr3_nt: TGCAGTGCTAGAGAATTAGCGGACCTGATTTACGAGCAGTACTTC
clone_size: many; v_call: TRBV6-5; d_call: TRBD1; j_call: TRBJ2-1; cdr3_aa: CASKWTGADNEQFF; cdr3_nt: TGTGCCAGCAAATGGACAGGGGCTGACAATGAGCAGTTCTTC
clone_size: .; v_call: TRBV10-3; d_call: .; j_call: TRBJ2-7; cdr3_aa: CAIRAPLPPYEQYF; cdr3_nt: TGTGCCATCAGGGCCCCACTACCTCCCTACGAGCAGTACTTC
clone_size: .; v_call: TRBV6-1; d_call: .; j_call: TRBJ2-7; cdr3_aa: CASGLRGSVFEQYF; cdr3_nt: TGTGCCAGCGGCCTTAGGGGCTCCGTGTTCGAGCAGTACTTC
clone_size: many; v_call: TRBV12-3/TRBV12-4; d_call: .; j_call: TRBJ2-1; cdr3_aa: CASSLRGGAHEQFF; cdr3_nt: TGTGCCAGCAGTTTAAGGGGGGGGGCCCATGAGCAGTTCTTC
clone_size: .; v_call: TRBV7-2; d_call: .; j_call: TRBJ2-3; cdr3_aa: CASSRDGSTDTQYF; cdr3_nt: TGTGCCAGCAGCCGGGATGGCAGCACAGATACGCAGTATTTT
clone_size: few; v_call: TRBV7-2; d_call: .; j_call: TRBJ2-5; cdr3_aa: CASSVRGRETQYF; cdr3_nt: TGTGCCAGCAGCGTCCGGGGCCGGGAGACCCAGTACTTC
clone_size: few; v_call: TRBV5-1; d_call: TRBD2; j_call: TRBJ2-2; cdr3_aa: CASSPGLGRSGELFF; cdr3_nt: TGCGCCAGCAGCCCAGGACTAGGCAGATCCGGGGAGCTGTTTTTT
clone_size: .; v_call: TRBV4-3; d_call: .; j_call: TRBJ2-3; cdr3_aa: CASSQDIAPRDTQYF; cdr3_nt: TGCGCCAGCAGCCAAGATATAGCGCCCCGGGATACGCAGTATTTT
clone_size: .; v_call: TRBV5-1; d_call: TRBD1; j_call: TRBJ2-3; cdr3_aa: CASSFQGASDTQYF; cdr3_nt: TGCGCCAGCAGCTTTCAGGGGGCGTCAGATACGCAGTATTTT
clone_size: .; v_call: TRBV12-3/TRBV12-4; d_call: .; j_call: TRBJ1-3; cdr3_aa: CASSGGALSSGNTIYF; cdr3_nt: TGTGCCAGCAGTGGTGGGGCCCTTAGCTCTGGAAACACCATATATTTT
clone_size: .; v_call: TRBV6-5; d_call: .; j_call: TRBJ2-7; cdr3_aa: CASSYSIPGLNEQYF; cdr3_nt: TGTGCCAGCAGTTACTCGATTCCAGGGCTCAACGAGCAGTACTTC
clone_size: .; v_call: TRBV29-1; d_call: .; j_call: TRBJ2-5; cdr3_aa: CSVAENQETQYF; cdr3_nt: TGCAGCGTCGCTGAAAACCAAGAGACCCAGTACTTC
clone_size: few; v_call: TRBV7-3; d_call: .; j_call: TRBJ2-2; cdr3_aa: CASSLESTRNPGELFF; cdr3_nt: TGTGCCAGCAGCTTAGAGTCGACTAGAAATCCAGGGGAGCTGTTTTTT
clone_size: .; v_call: TRBV5-5; d_call: TRBD1; j_call: TRBJ1-1; cdr3_aa: CASSWGQGKTEAFF; cdr3_nt: TGTGCCAGCAGCTGGGGACAGGGGAAAACTGAAGCTTTCTTT
clone_size: .; v_call: TRBV28; d_call: .; j_call: TRBJ1-2; cdr3_aa: CASSSGAYGYTF; cdr3_nt: TGTGCCAGCAGTTCGGGGGCGTATGGCTACACCTTC
clone_size: .; v_call: TRBV29-1; d_call: TRBD2; j_call: TRBJ2-7; cdr3_aa: CSVRGLAGGSYEQYF; cdr3_nt: TGCAGCGTTCGGGGACTAGCGGGAGGCTCCTACGAGCAGTACTTC
clone_size: few; v_call: TRBV7-2; d_call: .; j_call: TRBJ1-1; cdr3_aa: CASSLLGIEAFF; cdr3_nt: TGTGCCAGCAGCCTCCTCGGGATAGAAGCTTTCTTT
clone_size: few; v_call: TRBV20-1; d_call: .; j_call: TRBJ2-3; cdr3_aa: CSARAGQGGDTDTQYF; cdr3_nt: TGCAGTGCTAGAGCTGGACAGGGAGGGGACACAGATACGCAGTATTTT
clone_size: .; v_call: TRBV5-1; d_call: .; j_call: TRBJ2-5; cdr3_aa: CASSNRPGGQEAQYF; cdr3_nt: TGCGCCAGCAGCAACCGCCCCGGGGGGCAAGAGGCCCAGTACTTC
clone_size: .; v_call: TRBV12-3/TRBV12-4; d_call: .; j_call: TRBJ2-2; cdr3_aa: CASSLVGIPTGELFF; cdr3_nt: TGTGCCAGCAGTTTAGTGGGAATACCCACCGGGGAGCTGTTTTTT
clone_size: few; v_call: TRBV4-1; d_call: .; j_call: TRBJ2-3; cdr3_aa: CASSQERLETDTQYF; cdr3_nt: TGCGCCAGCAGCCAAGAAAGACTAGAAACAGATACGCAGTATTTT
clone_size: .; v_call: TRBV9; d_call: .; j_call: TRBJ2-2; cdr3_aa: CASSVEPGTNTGELFF; cdr3_nt: TGTGCCAGCAGCGTAGAGCCAGGGACGAACACCGGGGAGCTGTTTTTT
clone_size: .; v_call: TRBV5-1; d_call: .; j_call: TRBJ1-1; cdr3_aa: CASSLRPTGGNTEAFF; cdr3_nt: TGCGCCAGCAGCTTAAGACCAACCGGGGGGAACACTGAAGCTTTCTTT
clone_size: .; v_call: TRBV6-2/TRBV6-3; d_call: .; j_call: TRBJ2-7; cdr3_aa: CASTTIPRAYEQYF; cdr3_nt: TGTGCCAGCACCACTATACCCAGGGCCTACGAGCAGTACTTC
clone_size: few; v_call: TRBV24-1; d_call: TRBD2; j_call: TRBJ2-1; cdr3_aa: CATSARLAGTYNEQFF; cdr3_nt: TGTGCCACCAGTGCCCGACTAGCGGGAACCTACAATGAGCAGTTCTTC
clone_size: many; v_call: TRBV5-1; d_call: .; j_call: TRBJ2-2; cdr3_aa: CASFANPNTGELFF; cdr3_nt: TGCGCCAGCTTCGCAAACCCAAACACCGGGGAGCTGTTTTTT
clone_size: .; v_call: TRBV6-1; d_call: .; j_call: TRBJ1-5; cdr3_aa: CASSEYRAGFQHF; cdr3_nt: TGTGCCAGCAGTGAATACCGAGCAGGGTTCCAGCATTTT
clone_size: few; v_call: TRBV29-1; d_call: TRBD2; j_call: TRBJ2-7; cdr3_aa: CSVTPGLGSYEQYF; cdr3_nt: TGCAGCGTCACTCCGGGACTAGGGTCCTACGAGCAGTACTTC
clone_size: .; v_call: TRBV20-1; d_call: .; j_call: TRBJ1-2; cdr3_aa: CSAPSSGRQRGYGYTF; cdr3_nt: TGCAGTGCTCCCAGTTCGGGTCGTCAGCGCGGCTATGGCTACACCTTC
clone_size: few; v_call: TRBV20-1; d_call: .; j_call: TRBJ1-1; cdr3_aa: CSASMKPSGTEAFF; cdr3_nt: TGCAGTGCTAGCATGAAACCCTCGGGCACTGAAGCTTTCTTT
clone_size: few; v_call: TRBV3-1; d_call: .; j_call: TRBJ2-3; cdr3_aa: CASSRSGLTDTQYF; cdr3_nt: TGTGCCAGCAGCCGGTCGGGGCTCACAGATACGCAGTATTTT